This entry describes one T cell receptor (beta chain). V was pared by 8 bases and J by 3 bases, with 13 bases between. Germline CDR1 and CDR2: MNHNS and SASEGT. The CDR3 sequence is 13 residues long. The sample originates from a study of beta chain features in type 1 diabetes. The entirety of the isolated RNA underwent reverse transcription, so expressed TCRB transcripts were sequenced. This table comes from immunoSEQ multiplex PCR, and its TCRdb copy is limited to in-frame clones, with some not included. The top ten clones hold over 0.015% of a sample with a few hundred thousand clones, approximately 11% of them seen once.

The sequenced sample consisted of naive CD4+ T cells from blood. The V and J genes are TRBV6-1 and TRBJ2-5, with a tentative D call TRBD1 (5 bases). This clonotype was obtained from a woman aged 30 to 39 in good health. CDR3 sequence (DNA): TGTGCCAGCCGGAAGGGGTGGGAAGAGACCCAGTACTTC. Translating gives CASRKGWEETQYF.